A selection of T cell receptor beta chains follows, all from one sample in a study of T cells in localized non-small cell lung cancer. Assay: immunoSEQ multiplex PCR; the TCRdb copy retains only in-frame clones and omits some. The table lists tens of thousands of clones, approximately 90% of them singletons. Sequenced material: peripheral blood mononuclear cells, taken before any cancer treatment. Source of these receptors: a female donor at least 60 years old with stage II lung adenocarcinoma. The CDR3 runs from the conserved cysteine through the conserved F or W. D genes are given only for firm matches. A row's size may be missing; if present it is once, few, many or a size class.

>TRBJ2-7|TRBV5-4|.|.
CASSLDRGNEQYF
TGTGCCAGCAGCTTGGATCGAGGGAACGAGCAGTACTTC
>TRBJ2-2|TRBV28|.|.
CASSLFRATSTGELFF
TGTGCCAGCAGTTTATTTAGGGCGACGAGCACCGGGGAGCTGTTTTTT
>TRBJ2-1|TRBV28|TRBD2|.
CASCTLAGGYSYNEQFF
TGTGCCAGCTGTACTCTAGCGGGAGGTTACTCCTACAATGAGCAGTTCTTC
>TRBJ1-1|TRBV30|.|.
CAWGQMNTEAFF
TGTGCCTGGGGACAGATGAACACTGAAGCTTTCTTT
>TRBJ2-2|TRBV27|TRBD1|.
CASSSPGQGGGELFF
TGTGCCAGCAGTTCTCCGGGACAGGGCGGCGGGGAGCTGTTTTTT
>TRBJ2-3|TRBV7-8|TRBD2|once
CASSLVGGGPDTQYF
TGTGCCAGCAGCTTAGTTGGGGGAGGGCCAGATACGCAGTATTTT
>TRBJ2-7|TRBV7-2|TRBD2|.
CASTPRRESLHEQYF
TGTGCCAGCACTCCAAGGCGGGAGAGTCTCCACGAGCAGTACTTC
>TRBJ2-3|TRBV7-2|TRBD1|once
CASSSGQGATDTQYF
TGTGCCAGCAGCTCGGGACAGGGCGCCACAGATACGCAGTATTTT
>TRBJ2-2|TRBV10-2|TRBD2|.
CASRGRGNTGELFF
TGCGCCAGCAGGGGGAGGGGGAACACCGGGGAGCTGTTTTTT
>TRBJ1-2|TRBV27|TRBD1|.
CASSLLGTGISYGYTF
TGTGCCAGCAGTTTATTGGGGACAGGGATTAGCTATGGCTACACCTTC
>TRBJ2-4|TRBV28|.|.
CASSLMGAENIQYF
TGTGCCAGCAGTTTAATGGGAGCAGAAAACATTCAGTACTTC
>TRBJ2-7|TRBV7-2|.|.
CASSLNPKGHEQYF
TGTGCCAGCAGCTTAAATCCAAAGGGCCACGAGCAGTACTTC
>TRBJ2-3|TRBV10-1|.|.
CASSEVGADTQYF
TGCGCCAGCAGTGAAGTGGGGGCAGATACGCAGTATTTT
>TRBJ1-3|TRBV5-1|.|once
CASSLIPGSGNTIYF
TGCGCCAGCAGCTTAATTCCCGGCTCTGGAAACACCATATATTTT
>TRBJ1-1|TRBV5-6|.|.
CASSPFITGTEAFF
TGTGCCAGCAGCCCCTTTATAACAGGCACTGAAGCTTTCTTT
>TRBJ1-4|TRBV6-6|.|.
CASRTGGTNEKLFF
TGTGCCAGCAGGACGGGGGGGACTAATGAAAAACTGTTTTTT
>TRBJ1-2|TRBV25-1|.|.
CASSEGGDRIKDGYTF
TGTGCCAGCAGTGAGGGAGGTGACAGGATCAAGGACGGCTACACCTTC
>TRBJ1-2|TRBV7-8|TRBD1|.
CASSLFRDRRMSYGYTF
TGTGCCAGCAGCTTATTCCGGGACAGAAGAATGAGCTATGGCTACACCTTC
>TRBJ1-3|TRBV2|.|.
CASRTDLRNTIYF
TGTGCCAGCAGGACAGACCTAAGAAACACCATATATTTT
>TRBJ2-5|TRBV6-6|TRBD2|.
CASSPGLAMKTQYF
TGTGCCAGCAGCCCGGGACTAGCGATGAAGACCCAGTACTTC
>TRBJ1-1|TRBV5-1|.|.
CASSIGSNTEAFF
TGCGCCAGCAGCATAGGGAGCAACACTGAAGCTTTCTTT
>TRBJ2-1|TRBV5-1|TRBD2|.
CASSLGAGGARYNEQFF
TGCGCCAGCAGCTTGGGGGCGGGAGGAGCAAGGTACAATGAGCAGTTCTTC
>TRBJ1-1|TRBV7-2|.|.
CASSSPKTGNTEAFF
TGTGCCAGCAGCTCCCCTAAGACAGGGAACACTGAAGCTTTCTTT
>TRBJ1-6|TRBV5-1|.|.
CASSYRDIYSPLHF
TGCGCCAGCAGCTACCGGGACATATATTCACCCCTCCACTTT
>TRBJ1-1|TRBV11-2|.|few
CASSLAQNTEAFF
TGTGCCAGCAGCTTAGCACAGAACACTGAAGCTTTCTTT
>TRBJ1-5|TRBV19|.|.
CASSVGRSNQPQHF
TGTGCCAGTAGTGTTGGACGGAGCAATCAGCCCCAGCATTTT
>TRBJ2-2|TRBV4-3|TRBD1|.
CASSRQGDGELFF
TGCGCCAGCAGCCGACAGGGCGACGGGGAGCTGTTTTTT
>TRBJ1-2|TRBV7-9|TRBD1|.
CASSFTGDYGYTF
TGTGCCAGCAGCTTTACAGGGGATTATGGCTACACCTTC
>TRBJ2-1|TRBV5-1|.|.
CASSLGQAVNEQFF
TGCGCCAGCAGCTTGGGACAGGCGGTTAATGAGCAGTTCTTC
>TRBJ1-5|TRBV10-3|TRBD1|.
CAISREAGGGAPQHF
TGTGCCATCAGTAGGGAGGCAGGGGGAGGTGCGCCCCAGCATTTT
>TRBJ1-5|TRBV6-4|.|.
CASSDRMGNQPQHF
TGTGCCAGCAGTGACCGGATGGGCAATCAGCCCCAGCATTTT
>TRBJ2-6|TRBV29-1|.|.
CSVDPSGANVLTF
TGCAGCGTTGACCCCTCTGGGGCCAACGTCCTGACTTTC
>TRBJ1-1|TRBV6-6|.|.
CASSRVETTEAFF
TGTGCCAGCAGCCGTGTGGAGACCACTGAAGCTTTCTTT
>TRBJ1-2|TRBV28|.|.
CASSLGQEGGYTF
TGTGCCAGCAGTTTAGGGCAGGAGGGAGGCTACACCTTC
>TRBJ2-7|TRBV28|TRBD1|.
CASSFLGQRYEQYF
TGTGCCAGCAGTTTCTTGGGACAGCGCTACGAGCAGTACTTC
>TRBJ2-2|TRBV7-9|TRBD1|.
CASSLWTGRTGELFF
TGTGCCAGCAGCTTATGGACAGGGAGAACCGGGGAGCTGTTTTTT
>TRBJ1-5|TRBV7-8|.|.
CASSFGQHNQPQHF
TGTGCCAGCAGCTTTGGACAACACAATCAGCCCCAGCATTTT
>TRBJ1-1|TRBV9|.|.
CASSVVSGTGYMNTEAFF
TGTGCCAGCAGCGTAGTAAGTGGTACAGGATACATGAACACTGAAGCTTTCTTT
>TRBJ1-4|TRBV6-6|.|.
CASSFDRFSEKLFF
TGTGCCAGCAGTTTCGACAGGTTTAGTGAAAAACTGTTTTTT
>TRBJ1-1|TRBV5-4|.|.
CASSLAGTMNTEAFF
TGTGCCAGCAGCTTAGCCGGGACGATGAACACTGAAGCTTTCTTT
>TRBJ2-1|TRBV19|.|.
CASGRYRNEQFF
TGTGCCAGTGGTCGTTACCGGAATGAGCAGTTCTTC
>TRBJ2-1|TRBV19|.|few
CASSIGLQINEQFF
TGTGCCAGTAGTATAGGTTTACAGATCAATGAGCAGTTCTTC
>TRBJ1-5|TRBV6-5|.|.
CASARPQHF
TGTGCCAGCGCGAGACCCCAGCATTTT
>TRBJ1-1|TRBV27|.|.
CASSLARRATAFF
TGTGCCAGTAGTTTAGCCCGCCGGGCTACAGCTTTCTTT
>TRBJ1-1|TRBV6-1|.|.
CASFKGPLMNTEAFF
TGTGCCAGCTTTAAAGGTCCGCTCATGAACACTGAAGCTTTCTTT
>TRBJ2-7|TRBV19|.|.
CASRDTIYEQYF
TGTGCCAGCAGGGACACGATCTACGAGCAGTACTTC
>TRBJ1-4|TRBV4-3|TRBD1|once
CASSRDGRGGEKLFF
TGCGCCAGCAGCCGCGACGGCAGGGGGGGTGAAAAACTGTTTTTT
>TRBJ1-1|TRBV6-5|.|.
CASRGGVRAGEAFF
TGTGCCAGCAGAGGAGGTGTGCGGGCCGGAGAAGCTTTCTTT
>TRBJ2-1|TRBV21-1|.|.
CASSKWPGSYNEQFF
TGTGCCAGCAGCAAATGGCCCGGCTCCTACAATGAGCAGTTCTTC
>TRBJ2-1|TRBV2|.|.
CARTSGGSYNEQFF
TGTGCCAGAACGAGCGGAGGCTCCTACAATGAGCAGTTCTTC
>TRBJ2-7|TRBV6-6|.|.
CAGPRGYEQYF
TGTGCCGGACCCCGGGGATACGAGCAGTACTTC
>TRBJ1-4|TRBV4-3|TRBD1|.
CASSQDTDRGRSEKLFF
TGCGCCAGCAGCCAAGACACAGACAGGGGGCGGAGTGAAAAACTGTTTTTT
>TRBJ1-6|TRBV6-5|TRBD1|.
CASSYLGQGESPLHF
TGTGCCAGCAGTTACCTGGGACAGGGAGAGTCACCCCTCCACTTT
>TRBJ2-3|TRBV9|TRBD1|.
CASSFQTGGGTDTQYF
TGTGCCAGCAGCTTCCAGACAGGGGGCGGCACAGATACGCAGTATTTT
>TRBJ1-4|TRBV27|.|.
CASLGRVAGDEKLFF
TGTGCCAGCTTAGGCAGGGTTGCGGGGGATGAAAAACTGTTTTTT